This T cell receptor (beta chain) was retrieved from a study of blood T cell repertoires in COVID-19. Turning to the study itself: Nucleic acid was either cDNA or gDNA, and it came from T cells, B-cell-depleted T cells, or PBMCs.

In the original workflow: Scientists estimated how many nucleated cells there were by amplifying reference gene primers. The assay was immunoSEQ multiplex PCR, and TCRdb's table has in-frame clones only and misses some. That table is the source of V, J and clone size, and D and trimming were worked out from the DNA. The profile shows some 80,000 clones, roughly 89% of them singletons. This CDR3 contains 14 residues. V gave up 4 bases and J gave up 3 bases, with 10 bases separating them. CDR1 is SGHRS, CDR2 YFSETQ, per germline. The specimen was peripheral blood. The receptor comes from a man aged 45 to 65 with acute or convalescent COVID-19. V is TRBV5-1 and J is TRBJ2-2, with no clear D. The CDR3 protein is CASSLRPYTGELFF. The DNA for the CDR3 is TGCGCCAGCAGCCTGAGGCCTTACACCGGGGAGCTGTTTTTT. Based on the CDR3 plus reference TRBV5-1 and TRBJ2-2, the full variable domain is KAGVTQTPRYLIKTRGQQVTLSCSPISGHRSVSWYQQTPGQGLQFLFEYFSETQRNKGNFPGRFSGRQFSNSRSEMNVSTLELGDSALYLCASSLRPYTGELFFGEGSRLTVL.